The T cell receptor (beta chain) described here comes from a study of breast tumors, draining lymph nodes, adjacent tissues. CDR1 SGHNT and CDR2 YENEEA come from the germline V gene. This CDR3 is built from 15 residues. Germline trimming cut 3 bases from V and 1 base from J; bases unmatched to any gene: 4. Axillary draining lymph nodes of breast cancer patients supplied the node samples. In this sample, this clonotype turned up many times. Each CDR3 protein gets one entry after TCRdb re-called the multiplex PCR reads with MiXCR. Here the sample spans 200,000 to 300,000 distinct CDR3 sequences, over 30% being singletons.

The rearrangement links TRBV11-3 to TRBJ2-3; 7 bases align to TRBD1. Input material: axillary lymph node tissue. The receptor was derived from a female donor with breast cancer. Some clones in this sample may be carry-over from other donors' samples. The DNA for the CDR3 is TGTGCCAGCAGCTTCAGGGGGAGTGGCACAGATACGCAGTATTTT. This translates into CASSFRGSGTDTQYF.